This TCR beta chain was sequenced during a study of T cell repertoires in cytomegalovirus infection. Study-level information: CMV epitopes used comprised recently identified HLA-C-restricted ones and well-studied HLA-B-restricted ones. Indicated by public TCR beta signatures were CMV infection and matching HLA type. Regarding the study as a whole: Predominance within the ex vivo response was attributable to HLA-C-restricted CMV-specific TCR beta clonotypes.

CDR1 is SGHTS, CDR2 YDEGEE, per germline. Unmatched junction bases numbered 14, after V lost 5 bases and J lost 12 bases. This CDR3 has 15 amino acids. TCRdb passed the reads through MiXCR, listing each CDR3 protein once. The sample holds around 900,000 distinct CDR3 sequences, roughly 31% seen once. On this clonotype: Its specificity is unknown.

The source was cultured CD8+ T cells from PBMCs, collected from culture after CMV antigen stimulation. V usage is TRBV5-8 and J usage is TRBJ2-1, with 10 bases that match TRBD2. The TCR comes from a human donor in good health (CMV status not recorded). Some clones in this sample may be carry-over from other donors' samples. The CDR3 nucleotides read TGTGCCAGCAGGTCCGTAGCGGGGGGACTTTTCGGGCAGTTCTTC. Encoded protein: CASRSVAGGLFGQFF. The full variable domain, in which reference TRBV5-8 and TRBJ2-1 provide the parts outside the CDR3, is EAGVTQSPTHLIKTRGQQATLRCSPISGHTSVYWYQQALGLGLQFLLWYDEGEERNRGNFPPRFSGRQFPNYSSELNVNALELEDSALYLCASRSVAGGLFGQFFGPGTRLTVL.